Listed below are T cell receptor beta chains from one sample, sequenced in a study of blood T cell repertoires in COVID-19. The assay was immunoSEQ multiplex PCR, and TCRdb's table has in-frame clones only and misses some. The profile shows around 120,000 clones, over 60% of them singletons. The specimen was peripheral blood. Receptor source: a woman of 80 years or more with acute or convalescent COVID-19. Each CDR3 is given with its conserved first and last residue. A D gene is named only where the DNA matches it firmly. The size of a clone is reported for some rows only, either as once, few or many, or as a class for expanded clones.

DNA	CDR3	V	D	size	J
TGTGCCAGCAACGTAGGGCCAGATCCCTCCGACGAGCAGTACTTC	CASNVGPDPSDEQYF	TRBV9	NA	once	TRBJ2-7
TGTGCCAGCAGTTCCCACAGGACGGGAGGGACTGAAGCTTTCTTT	CASSSHRTGGTEAFF	TRBV27	NA	once	TRBJ1-1
TGTGCCTGGAGTGGAGGGCTAGCGGCATACAATGAGCAGTTCTTC	CAWSGGLAAYNEQFF	TRBV30	TRBD2	NA	TRBJ2-1
TGCGCCAGCAGCCAGGGTCTACAGGGGTATTCACCCCTCCACTTT	CASSQGLQGYSPLHF	TRBV4-3	TRBD1	once	TRBJ1-6
TGTGCCTGGAGGAGGACAGGGGACGGAAACACCATATATTTT	CAWRRTGDGNTIYF	TRBV30	TRBD1	few	TRBJ1-3
TGTGCCAGCACTGCCCTATACTCTGGAAACACCATATATTTT	CASTALYSGNTIYF	TRBV6-5	NA	NA	TRBJ1-3
TGCGCCAGCAGCCAAGCAGGGGGCTATGGCTACACCTTC	CASSQAGGYGYTF	TRBV4-3	TRBD1	NA	TRBJ1-2
TGCGCCAGCAGCCAAACCTCCGGGACAGGGGCCACTGAAGCTTTCTTT	CASSQTSGTGATEAFF	TRBV5-1	TRBD1	NA	TRBJ1-1
TGTGCCTGGAGTGTTAATAATCAGCCCCAGCATTTT	CAWSVNNQPQHF	TRBV30	NA	NA	TRBJ1-5
TGCGCCAGCAGCCCCCCTGGGAGGGATGAGCAGTTCTTC	CASSPPGRDEQFF	TRBV5-1	TRBD2	NA	TRBJ2-1
TGTGCCAGCAGTTCGGACAGGGTAGCCGAGCAGTACTTC	CASSSDRVAEQYF	TRBV2	TRBD1	NA	TRBJ2-7
TGTGCCAGCAGTTACGGTCGGGGGAATCAAGAGACCCAGTACTTC	CASSYGRGNQETQYF	TRBV6-5	NA	once	TRBJ2-5
TGTGCCAGCAGCGTAGCCAGCGGGATCTTCACAGATACGCAGTATTTT	CASSVASGIFTDTQYF	TRBV9	TRBD2	NA	TRBJ2-3
TGTGCCAGCACCCCGCCGGGACACTCCTACGAGCAGTACTTC	CASTPPGHSYEQYF	TRBV6-5	NA	NA	TRBJ2-7
TGTGCCAGCAGCCCGGTTAACGGCCAAGAGACCCAGTACTTC	CASSPVNGQETQYF	TRBV5-4	NA	NA	TRBJ2-5
TGTGCCAGCGACCCCCCGGGGGCAGGGGGAAATCAGCCCCAGCATTTT	CASDPPGAGGNQPQHF	TRBV28	TRBD1	NA	TRBJ1-5
TGTGCCAGCAGCCTCATGGGGGGGGCTGAAGCTTTCTTT	CASSLMGGAEAFF	TRBV27	NA	once	TRBJ1-1